The 9 T cell receptor beta chains presented below share a single source sample, sequenced in a study of molecular identifiers for immune sequencing clone quantification. TCRdb reprocessed the PCR reads via MiXCR and lists one record per CDR3 protein. The sample holds tens of thousands of distinct CDR3 sequences; 15% to 20% are singletons and the top ten take approximately 1%. Sequencing was carried out using naive CD8+ T cells from blood, with Jurkat cell RNA spiked in. The subset here: FACS-sorted CD8+CD4-CCR7+CD45RA+ naive T cells. These receptors all stem from a human donor in good health. Some libraries in this study had Jurkat cell RNA spiked in.

The CDR3 loop is CASSQETYNEQFF. DNA of the CDR3: TGTGCCAGCAGCCAGGAGACGTACAATGAGCAGTTCTTC. This rearrangement joins TRBV3-1 to TRBJ2-1; D remains unclear. Germline V gene data show CDR1 as LGHDT and CDR2 as YNNKEL (reference sequence). The CDR3 is 13 amino acids. Trimming shortened V by 3 bases and J by 4 bases, and 7 bases separated the two germline ends.

This clonotype was counted at least ten times. V gene TRBV4-1 combines with J gene TRBJ2-3; 9 nucleotides line up with TRBD2. Germline CDR1 reads MGHRA; CDR2 reads YSYEKL. Trimming took 0 bases from V and 3 from J; bases not matched to a gene: 10. The CDR3 sequence is 18 residues long. This chain's CDR3 is CASSQEPWASGVTDTQYF. The CDR3 DNA reads TGCGCCAGCAGCCAAGAACCGTGGGCTAGCGGGGTAACAGATACGCAGTATTTT.

In regard to this clonotype: A much larger clone differs by one base, so this may be a read error. This chain uses TRBV9 with TRBJ2-7; TRBD1 matches at 10 bases. Per germline, CDR1 SGDLS and CDR2 YYNGEE. The CDR3 loop spans 15 amino acids. The CDR3, as DNA: TGTGCCAGCAGCGTTGACAGGGGGCGAGACTACGAGCAGTGCTTC. Protein: CASSVDRGRDYEQCF.

This clonotype has at least ten counts. The chain has TRBV13 and TRBJ2-3, with 10 bases fitting TRBD2. V lost 2 bases to trimming and J lost 2 bases; unmatched junction nucleotides: 10. Germline V gene lookup returns CDR1 PRHDT and CDR2 FYEKMQ (reference sequence). This CDR3 is 18 amino acids long. In DNA, the CDR3 is TGTGCCAGCAGCTTAAACGGGCCGGGACTAGCGACCACAGATACGCAGTATTTT. This sequence encodes CASSLNGPGLATTDTQYF.

Ten or more counts support this clonotype. V usage is TRBV7-9 and J usage is TRBJ2-7; the D gene is possibly TRBD1 (5 bases). Germline V gene data show CDR1 as SEHNR and CDR2 as FQNEAQ (reference sequence). V was clipped by 3 bases and J by 3 bases, with 9 bases between them. The CDR3 has 13 residues. The CDR3 here is CASSFQGNYEQYF. As DNA, the CDR3 is TGTGCCAGCAGCTTCCAGGGTAACTACGAGCAGTACTTC.

This clonotype was found many times. The chain links TRBV4-1 to TRBJ1-2, with D possibly TRBD1 on 6 matching bases. The V end was cut by 3 bases, the J end by 3 bases, with 17 bases between. The CDR3 spans 16 residues. Germline V gene sequence: CDR1 MGHRA, CDR2 YSYEKL. The CDR3 sequence is CASSQSGDWSDYGYTF. The CDR3 DNA sequence: TGCGCCAGCAGCCAGTCAGGGGATTGGTCGGACTATGGCTACACCTTC.

On this clonotype itself: A much larger clone sits a single nucleotide away, making a read error possible. This chain uses TRBV5-6 with TRBJ2-1; no definite D call. The V end lost 1 base, the J end lost 8 bases, and 10 bases lay between the germline ends. From germline, CDR1 is SGHDT and CDR2 YYEEEE. The CDR3 is 13 amino acids. The CDR3 DNA follows: TGTGCCAGCAGCTTGATAGAGGCTCATGAGCAGTTCTTC. It translates to CASSLIEAHEQFF. The entire variable domain, with the rest obtained from reference TRBV5-6 and TRBJ2-1, is as follows: DAGVTQSPTHLIKTRGQQVTLRCSPKSGHDTVSWYQQALGQGPQFIFQYYEEEERQRGNFPDRFSGHQFPNYSSELNVNALLLGDSALYLCASSLIEAHEQFFGPGTRLTVL.

This clonotype has ten or more counts. The genes are TRBV5-6 and TRBJ2-3; no clear D. Germline values: CDR1 SGHDT, CDR2 YYEEEE. CDR3 length: 14 residues. The germline V and J ends were trimmed by 3 bases and 2 bases, with 10 bases remaining between them. CDR3 loop: CASSSAANTDTQYF. CDR3 nucleotides: TGTGCCAGCAGCTCGGCGGCGAACACAGATACGCAGTATTTT.

The chain carries TRBV9 and TRBJ2-1; TRBD1 aligns across 7 bases. Per the germline V gene, CDR1 is SGDLS and CDR2 is YYNGEE. This CDR3 has 15 residues. V trimming: 2 bases; J trimming: 2 bases; junction bases outside the gene matches: 4. CDR3 nucleotide sequence: TGTGCCAGCAGCGTCCTCGGACAGGCCTACAATGAGCAGTTCTTC. This gives the protein CASSVLGQAYNEQFF.